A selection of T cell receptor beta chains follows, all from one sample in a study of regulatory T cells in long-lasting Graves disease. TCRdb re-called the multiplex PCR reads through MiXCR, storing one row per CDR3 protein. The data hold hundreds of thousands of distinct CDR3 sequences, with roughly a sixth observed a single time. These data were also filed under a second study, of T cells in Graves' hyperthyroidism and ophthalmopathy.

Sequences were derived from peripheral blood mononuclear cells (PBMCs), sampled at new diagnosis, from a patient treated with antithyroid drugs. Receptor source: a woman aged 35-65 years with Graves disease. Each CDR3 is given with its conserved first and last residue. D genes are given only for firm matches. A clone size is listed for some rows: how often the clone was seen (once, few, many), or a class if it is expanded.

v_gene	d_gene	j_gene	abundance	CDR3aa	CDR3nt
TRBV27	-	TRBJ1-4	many	CASGDRTTNEKLFF	TGTGCCAGCGGAGACAGGACAACTAATGAAAAACTGTTTTTT
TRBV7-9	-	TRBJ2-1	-	CASSLAGAGDEQFF	TGTGCCAGCAGCTTAGCGGGGGCGGGCGATGAGCAGTTCTTC
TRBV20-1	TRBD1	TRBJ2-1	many	CSATDRGLNEQFF	TGCAGTGCTACGGACAGGGGGCTCAATGAGCAGTTCTTC
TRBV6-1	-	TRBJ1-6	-	CASSAPQGRNSPLHF	TGTGCCAGCAGTGCCCCACAGGGAAGGAATTCACCCCTCCACTTT
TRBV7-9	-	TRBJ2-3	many	CASSLPTRQTDTQYF	TGTGCCAGCAGCTTACCAACTCGACAGACAGATACGCAGTATTTT
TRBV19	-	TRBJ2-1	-	CASSIIGGMGYNEQFF	TGTGCCAGTAGTATCATCGGGGGAATGGGCTACAATGAGCAGTTCTTC
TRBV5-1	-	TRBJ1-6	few	CASSLVGNSLVYNSPLHF	TGCGCCAGCAGCTTGGTGGGGAATTCCCTGGTATATAATTCACCCCTCCACTTT
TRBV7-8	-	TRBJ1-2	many	CASSPTADPRGAYGYTF	TGTGCCAGCAGCCCTACAGCGGACCCTCGAGGGGCCTATGGCTACACCTTC
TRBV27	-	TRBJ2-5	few	CASSAREQSQYF	TGTGCCAGCAGTGCAAGGGAACAGAGCCAGTACTTC
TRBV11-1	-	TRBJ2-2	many	CASSTRGGGKSGELFF	TGTGCCAGCAGCACCCGCGGGGGCGGGAAGTCAGGGGAGCTGTTTTTT
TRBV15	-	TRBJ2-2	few	CATSRSSGTISVGELFF	TGTGCCACCAGCAGGTCCTCCGGGACGATTTCGGTCGGGGAGCTGTTTTTT
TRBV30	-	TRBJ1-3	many	CAWNGGTSGNTIYF	TGTGCCTGGAACGGGGGGACCTCTGGAAACACCATATATTTT
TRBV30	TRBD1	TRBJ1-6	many	CAWNRDRLNSPLHF	TGTGCCTGGAACCGGGACAGGCTTAATTCACCCCTCCACTTT
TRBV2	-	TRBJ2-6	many	CASRRGGSGANVLTF	TGTGCCAGCAGGAGGGGGGGGTCTGGGGCCAACGTCCTGACTTTC
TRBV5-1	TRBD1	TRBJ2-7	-	CASSGGTGLSYEQYF	TGCGCCAGCAGCGGCGGGACAGGACTCTCCTACGAGCAGTACTTC
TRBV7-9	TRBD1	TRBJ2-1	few	CASSSGTGNYNEQFF	TGTGCCAGCAGCTCTGGGACAGGAAACTACAATGAGCAGTTCTTC